This record looks at one T cell receptor beta chain sequence and its context. The sample originates from a study of cytotoxic CD8 clonotypes in ibrutinib-treated CLL. The table came from immunoSEQ multiplex PCR; TCRdb's copy has only in-frame clones and leaves some out. The sample carries approximately 140,000 clones, about 72% recorded once. The CDR3 is 14 amino acids. V lost 10 bases, J lost 3 bases, and 11 bases stayed unmatched. V usage is TRBV23-1 and J usage is TRBJ2-7; 8 positions match TRBD1. TRBV23-1 is known as an ORF, though its function is uncertain. The sample here was PBMCs, taken after 12 months of ibrutinib treatment. The clonotype comes from a human donor with chronic lymphocytic leukemia. The CDR3 DNA sequence: TGCGCCACCCTATTGCAGGACAGGGACTACGAGCAGTACTTC. It specifies CATLLQDRDYEQYF.